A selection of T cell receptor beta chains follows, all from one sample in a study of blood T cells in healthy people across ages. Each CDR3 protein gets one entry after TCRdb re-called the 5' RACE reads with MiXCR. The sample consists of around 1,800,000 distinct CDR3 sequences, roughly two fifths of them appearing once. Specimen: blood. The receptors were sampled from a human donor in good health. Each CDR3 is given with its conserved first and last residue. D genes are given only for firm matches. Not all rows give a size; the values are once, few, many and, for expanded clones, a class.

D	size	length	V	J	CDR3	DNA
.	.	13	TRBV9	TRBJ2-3	CASSACLWDTQYF	TGTGCCAGCAGCGCGTGCCTATGGGATACGCAGTATTTT
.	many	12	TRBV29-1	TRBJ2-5	CSAYERPGTQYF	TGCAGCGCCTATGAGCGGCCCGGGACCCAGTACTTC
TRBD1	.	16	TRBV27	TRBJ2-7	CASFPWGQGGPYEQYF	TGTGCCAGCTTCCCATGGGGACAGGGGGGCCCCTACGAGCAGTACTTC
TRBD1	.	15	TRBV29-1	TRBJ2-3	CSIEKTGTGTDTQYF	TGCAGCATTGAAAAAACCGGGACAGGTACAGATACGCAGTATTTT
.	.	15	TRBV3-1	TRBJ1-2	CASSQWAAVNYGYTF	TGTGCCAGCAGCCAATGGGCGGCAGTTAACTATGGCTACACCTTC
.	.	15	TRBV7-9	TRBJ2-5	CASSSTFDGWETQYF	TGTGCCAGCAGCTCAACGTTCGATGGTTGGGAGACCCAGTACTTC
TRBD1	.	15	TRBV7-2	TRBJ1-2	CASSLPGQGADGYTF	TGTGCCAGCAGCTTACCGGGACAGGGGGCTGACGGCTACACCTTC
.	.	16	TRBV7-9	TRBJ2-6	CASSLTLGSGANVLTF	TGTGCCAGCAGCTTGACACTAGGGAGTGGGGCCAACGTCCTGACTTTC
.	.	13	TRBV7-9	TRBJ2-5	CASSLGVAGTQYF	TGTGCCAGCAGCTTAGGGGTCGCAGGGACCCAGTACTTC
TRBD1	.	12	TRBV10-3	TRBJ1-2	CATYGRDRPPTF	TGTGCCACCTACGGGAGGGACAGGCCTCCCACCTTC
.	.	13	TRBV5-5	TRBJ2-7	CASSFSGLDEQYF	TGTGCCAGCAGCTTTTCAGGGCTCGACGAGCAGTACTTC
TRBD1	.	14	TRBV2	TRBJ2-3	CASNRGRGTDTQYF	TGTGCCAGCAACAGGGGGCGCGGCACAGATACGCAGTATTTT
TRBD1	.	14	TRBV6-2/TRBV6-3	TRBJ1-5	CASGTDYSNQPQHF	TGTGCCAGCGGGACAGACTATAGCAATCAGCCCCAGCATTTT
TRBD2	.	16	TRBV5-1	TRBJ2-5	CASSRTSGDLQETQYF	TGCGCCAGCAGCCGGACTAGCGGGGACCTTCAAGAGACCCAGTACTTC
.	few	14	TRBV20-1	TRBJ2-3	CSASQRLGSDTQYF	TGCAGTGCTAGTCAAAGACTAGGATCGGATACGCAGTATTTT
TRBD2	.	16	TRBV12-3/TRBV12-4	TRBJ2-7	CASSTRTSGLRKIQYF	TGTGCCAGCAGTACCCGGACTAGCGGGTTACGAAAGATTCAGTACTTC
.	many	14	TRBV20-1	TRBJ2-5	CSANLLEGFETQYF	TGCAGTGCTAACCTCCTCGAGGGGTTTGAGACCCAGTACTTC
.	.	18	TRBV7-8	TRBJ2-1	CASSMGPAGGNPYNEQFF	TGTGCCAGCAGCATGGGACCAGCGGGCGGAAACCCCTACAATGAGCAGTTCTTC
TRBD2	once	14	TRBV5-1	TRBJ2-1	CASRPRGDNNEQFF	TGCGCCAGCAGGCCGCGGGGGGACAACAATGAGCAGTTCTTC
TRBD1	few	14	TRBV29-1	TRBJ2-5	CSVDGGTGLETQYF	TGCAGCGTTGACGGGGGGACAGGGTTGGAGACCCAGTACTTC
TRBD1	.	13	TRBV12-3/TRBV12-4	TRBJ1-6	CASSSGQGAPLHF	TGTGCCAGCAGTTCTGGGCAGGGGGCACCCCTCCACTTT
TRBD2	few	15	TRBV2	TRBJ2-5	CASYMGGLIQETQYF	TGTGCCAGCTATATGGGGGGACTAATCCAAGAGACCCAGTACTTC
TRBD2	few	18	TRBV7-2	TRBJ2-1	CASSLAVGSGGPWNEQFF	TGTGCCAGCAGCTTAGCGGTTGGTAGCGGGGGCCCATGGAATGAGCAGTTCTTC
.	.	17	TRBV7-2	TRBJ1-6	CASSAPVGGRYISPLHF	TGTGCCAGCAGCGCCCCGGTGGGGGGACGATATATATCACCCCTCCACTTT
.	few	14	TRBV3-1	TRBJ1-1	CASSQDSAYTEAFF	TGTGCCAGCAGCCAAGATTCAGCGTACACTGAAGCTTTCTTT
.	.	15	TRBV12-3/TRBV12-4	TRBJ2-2	CASSFRLLNTGELFF	TGTGCCAGCAGTTTCCGGCTCCTGAACACCGGGGAGCTGTTTTTT
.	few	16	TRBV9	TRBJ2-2	CASSDLAPTNTGELFF	TGTGCCAGCAGCGACCTAGCGCCTACGAACACCGGGGAGCTGTTTTTT
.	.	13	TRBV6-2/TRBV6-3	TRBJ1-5	CASSSQILVPQHF	TGTGCCAGCAGTTCACAGATCCTTGTGCCCCAGCATTTT
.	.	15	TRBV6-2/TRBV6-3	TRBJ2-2	CASRHGDRSTGELFF	TGTGCCAGCAGGCACGGGGACCGTTCCACCGGGGAGCTGTTTTTT
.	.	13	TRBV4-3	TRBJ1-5	CASSEDPDQPQHF	TGCGCCAGCAGCGAAGACCCAGATCAGCCCCAGCATTTT
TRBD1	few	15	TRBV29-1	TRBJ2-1	CSVYRGRGFSDEQFF	TGCAGCGTTTACCGGGGCAGGGGGTTCTCGGATGAGCAGTTCTTC
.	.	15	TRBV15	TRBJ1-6	CATSRDRIANSPLHF	TGTGCCACCAGCAGAGACAGGATCGCGAATTCACCCCTCCACTTT
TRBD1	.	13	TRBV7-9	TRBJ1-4	CASSSNRGEKLFF	TGTGCCAGCAGCTCAAACAGGGGTGAAAAACTGTTTTTT
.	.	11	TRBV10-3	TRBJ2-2	CAITLAGELFF	TGTGCCATCACGCTAGCCGGGGAGCTGTTTTTT
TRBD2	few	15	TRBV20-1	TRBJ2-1	CSANGLEDPYNEQFF	TGCAGTGCTAACGGACTAGAGGACCCCTACAATGAGCAGTTCTTC
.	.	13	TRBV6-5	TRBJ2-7	CASSYVGAYEQYF	TGTGCCAGCAGTTACGTCGGGGCCTACGAGCAGTACTTC
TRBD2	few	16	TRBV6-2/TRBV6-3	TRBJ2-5	CASRTKAGGHQETQYF	TGTGCCAGCAGAACCAAAGCGGGGGGACACCAAGAGACCCAGTACTTC
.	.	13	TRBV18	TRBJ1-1	CASSPVGRAEAFF	TGTGCCAGCTCACCAGTGGGGAGGGCTGAAGCTTTCTTT
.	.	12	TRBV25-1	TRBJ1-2	CASSEYRFGYTF	TGTGCCAGCAGTGAATACAGGTTCGGCTACACCTTC
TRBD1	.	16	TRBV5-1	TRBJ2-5	CASSHPPGQGTETQYF	TGCGCCAGCAGCCACCCGCCGGGACAGGGGACTGAGACCCAGTACTTC
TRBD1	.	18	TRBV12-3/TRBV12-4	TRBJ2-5	CASSSRPPDRASQETQYF	TGTGCCAGCAGTTCACGGCCCCCTGACAGGGCGTCTCAAGAGACCCAGTACTTC
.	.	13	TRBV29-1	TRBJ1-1	CSVDKVGWAEAFF	TGCAGCGTTGATAAAGTGGGGTGGGCTGAAGCTTTCTTT
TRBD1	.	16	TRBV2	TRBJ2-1	CASTPEPGQVNNEQFF	TGTGCCAGCACTCCGGAACCGGGACAGGTAAACAATGAGCAGTTCTTC
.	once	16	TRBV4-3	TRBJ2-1	CASSQVVGGFYNEQFF	TGCGCCAGCAGCCAAGTAGTAGGAGGCTTCTACAATGAGCAGTTCTTC
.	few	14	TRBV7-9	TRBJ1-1	CASSLRQVGTEAFF	TGTGCCAGCAGCTTAAGACAGGTCGGGACTGAAGCTTTCTTT
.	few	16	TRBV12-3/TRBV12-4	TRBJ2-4	CASSLTFRESYNEQYF	TGTGCCAGCAGTCTTACATTCAGGGAATCCTACAATGAGCAGTACTTC
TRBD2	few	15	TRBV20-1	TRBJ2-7	CSARAPPGGYYEQYF	TGCAGTGCTAGAGCCCCCCCGGGGGGGTACTACGAGCAGTACTTC
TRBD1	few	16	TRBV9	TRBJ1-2	CASSARTGGQNYGYTF	TGTGCCAGCAGCGCCCGGACAGGGGGCCAAAACTATGGCTACACCTTC
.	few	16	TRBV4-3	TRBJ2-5	CASSQESAQPQETQYF	TGCGCCAGCAGCCAAGAGTCGGCACAACCTCAAGAGACCCAGTACTTC
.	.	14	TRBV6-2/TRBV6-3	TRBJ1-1	CASSYSGRNTGAFF	TGTGCCAGCAGTTACTCTGGGAGGAACACTGGAGCTTTCTTT
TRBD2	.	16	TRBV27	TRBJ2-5	CASRLAGPPGFETQYF	TGTGCCAGCAGATTAGCGGGGCCACCCGGCTTTGAGACCCAGTACTTC
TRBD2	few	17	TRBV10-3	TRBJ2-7	CAISETSGGEGFHEQYF	TGTGCCATCAGTGAAACTAGCGGGGGGGAAGGTTTCCACGAGCAGTACTTC
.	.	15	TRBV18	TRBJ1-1	CASSPGPRRDTEAFF	TGTGCCAGCTCACCGGGACCCCGGAGGGACACTGAAGCTTTCTTT
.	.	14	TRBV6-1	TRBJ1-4	CASSEVQGEEKLFF	TGTGCCAGCAGTGAAGTCCAGGGCGAGGAAAAACTGTTTTTT